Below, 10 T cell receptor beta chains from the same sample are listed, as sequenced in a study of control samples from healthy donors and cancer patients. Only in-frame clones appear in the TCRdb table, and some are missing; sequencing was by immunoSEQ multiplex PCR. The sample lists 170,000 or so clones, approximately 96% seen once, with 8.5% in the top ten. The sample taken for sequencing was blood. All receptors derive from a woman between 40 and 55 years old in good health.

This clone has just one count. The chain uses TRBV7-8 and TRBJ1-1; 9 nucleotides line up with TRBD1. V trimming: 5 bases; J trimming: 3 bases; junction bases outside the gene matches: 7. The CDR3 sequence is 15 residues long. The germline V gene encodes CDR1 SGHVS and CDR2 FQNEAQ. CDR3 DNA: TGTGCCAGCAGCCCGCCGACAGGGGGTTACACTGAAGCTTTCTTT. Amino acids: CASSPPTGGYTEAFF.

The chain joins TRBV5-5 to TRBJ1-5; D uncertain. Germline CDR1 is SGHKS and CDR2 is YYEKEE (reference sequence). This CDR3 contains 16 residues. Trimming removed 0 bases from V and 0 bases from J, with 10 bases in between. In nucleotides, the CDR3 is TGTGCCAGCAGCTTGGGCGCAGATCCTAGCAATCAGCCCCAGCATTTT. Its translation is CASSLGADPSNQPQHF.

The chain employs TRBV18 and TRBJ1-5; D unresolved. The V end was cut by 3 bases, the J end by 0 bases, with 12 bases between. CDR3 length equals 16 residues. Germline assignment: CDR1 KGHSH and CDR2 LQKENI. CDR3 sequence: CASSPGQIYSNQPQHF. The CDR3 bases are TGTGCCAGCTCACCCGGGCAGATTTATAGCAATCAGCCCCAGCATTTT.

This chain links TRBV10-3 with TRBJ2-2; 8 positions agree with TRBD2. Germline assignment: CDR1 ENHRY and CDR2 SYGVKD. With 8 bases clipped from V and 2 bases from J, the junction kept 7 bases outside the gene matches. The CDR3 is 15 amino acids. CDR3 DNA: TGTGCCATCCCCGGGGGGGCGGGCAACACCGGGGAGCTGTTTTTT. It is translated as CAIPGGAGNTGELFF.

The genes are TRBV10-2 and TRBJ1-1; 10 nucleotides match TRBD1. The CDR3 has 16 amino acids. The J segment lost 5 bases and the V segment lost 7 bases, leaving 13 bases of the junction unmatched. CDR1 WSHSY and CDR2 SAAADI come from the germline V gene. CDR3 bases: TGCGCCAGCACGTATCCGGGACAGGGGAAGGCAACTGAAGCTTTCTTT. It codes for CASTYPGQGKATEAFF.

This chain's CDR3 is CASSTEGQVKNSPLHF. CDR3 nucleotides: TGTGCCAGTAGTACAGAAGGACAGGTGAAAAATTCACCCCTCCACTTT. V and J are TRBV19 and TRBJ1-6; 7 nucleotides match TRBD1. V lost 4 bases to trimming and J lost 7 bases; unmatched junction nucleotides: 10. The germline V gene has CDR1 LNHDA and CDR2 SQIVND (reference sequence). This CDR3 has 16 amino acids.

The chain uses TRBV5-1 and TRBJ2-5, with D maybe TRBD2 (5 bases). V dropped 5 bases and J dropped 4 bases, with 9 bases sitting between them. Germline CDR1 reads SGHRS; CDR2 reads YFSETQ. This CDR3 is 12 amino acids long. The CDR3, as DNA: TGCGCCAGCAGAAACCGGGGAGAGACCCAGTACTTC. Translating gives CASRNRGETQYF.

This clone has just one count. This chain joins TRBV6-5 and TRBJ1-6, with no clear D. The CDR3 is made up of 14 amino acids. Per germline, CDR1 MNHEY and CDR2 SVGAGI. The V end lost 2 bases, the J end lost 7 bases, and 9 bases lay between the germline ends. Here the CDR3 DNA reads TGTGCCAGCAGTTACCACCTCGGCAATTCACCCCTCCACTTT. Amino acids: CASSYHLGNSPLHF.

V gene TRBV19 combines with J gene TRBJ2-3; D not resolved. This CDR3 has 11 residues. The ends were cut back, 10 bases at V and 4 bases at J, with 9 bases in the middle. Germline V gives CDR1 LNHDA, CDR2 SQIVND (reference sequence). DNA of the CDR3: TGTGCCACCGGGTGGGCAGATACGCAGTATTTT. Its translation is CATGWADTQYF.

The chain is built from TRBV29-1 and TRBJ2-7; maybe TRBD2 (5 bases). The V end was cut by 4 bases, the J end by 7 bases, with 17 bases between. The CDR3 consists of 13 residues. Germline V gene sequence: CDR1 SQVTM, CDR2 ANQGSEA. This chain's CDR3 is CSVGLRATGEQYF. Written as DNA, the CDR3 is TGCAGCGTTGGCCTGCGGGCAACGGGGGAGCAGTACTTC.